This T cell receptor (beta chain) is from a study of CD8 T cells in ankylosing spondylitis. Trimming took off 4 bases at V and 0 bases at J, with 14 bases between the two ends. This CDR3 has 15 amino acids. The V gene's germline CDR1 is SGHRS and CDR2 YFSETQ. This clonotype was picked up many times. Each CDR3 protein is one row after TCRdb ran MiXCR on the 5' RACE reads. The sample lists about 240,000 distinct CDR3 sequences; less than 10% were seen once. Sequences were obtained from blood, either unsorted or a sorted T cell fraction (not recorded which). The chain links TRBV5-1 to TRBJ2-7; D not certain. This sequence originates from a male donor with ankylosing spondylitis or in good health (not recorded which). The CDR3 loop reads CASSTTALPSYEQYF. The CDR3 DNA reads TGCGCCAGCAGCACCACAGCGCTTCCCTCCTACGAGCAGTACTTC.